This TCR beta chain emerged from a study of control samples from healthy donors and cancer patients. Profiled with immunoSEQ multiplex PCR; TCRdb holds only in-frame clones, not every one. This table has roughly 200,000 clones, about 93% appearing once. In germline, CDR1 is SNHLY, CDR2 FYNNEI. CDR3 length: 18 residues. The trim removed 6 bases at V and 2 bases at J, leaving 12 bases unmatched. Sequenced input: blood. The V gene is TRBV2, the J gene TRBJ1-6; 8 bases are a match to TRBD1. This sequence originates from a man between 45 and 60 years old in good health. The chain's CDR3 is CASRELPTGEPYNSPLHF. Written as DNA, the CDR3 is TGTGCCAGCAGAGAACTCCCGACAGGGGAGCCCTATAATTCACCCCTCCACTTT.